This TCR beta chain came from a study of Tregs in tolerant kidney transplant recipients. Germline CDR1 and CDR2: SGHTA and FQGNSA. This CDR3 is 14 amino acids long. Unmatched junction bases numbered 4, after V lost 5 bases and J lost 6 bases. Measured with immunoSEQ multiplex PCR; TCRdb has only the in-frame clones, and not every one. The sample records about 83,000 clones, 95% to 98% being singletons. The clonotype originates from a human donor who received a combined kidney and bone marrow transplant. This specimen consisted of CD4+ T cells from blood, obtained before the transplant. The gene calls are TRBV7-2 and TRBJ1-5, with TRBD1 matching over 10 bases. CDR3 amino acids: CASSQGQGFQPQHF. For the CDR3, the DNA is TGTGCCAGCAGCCAGGGACAGGGGTTTCAGCCCCAGCATTTT.